This T cell receptor (beta chain) was retrieved from a study of cytomegalovirus exposure and HLA in healthy donors. On this clone: The antigen remains undetermined.

Overall study findings and caveats: Among TCR beta chains, those listed as cytomegalovirus-associated numbered some 160. In an earlier analysis, about 87% or about 30%: the productive usage of most TCR beta V segments. A later examination showed that TCR association rates differed by HLA locus, with DRB1 most and HLA-C fewest. There were reportedly fewer N-insertions in an Asian-associated ancestry cluster than the roughly 670-donor mean, in a later analysis.

V was shortened by 2 bases and J by 0 bases, with 8 bases between the two germline ends. Germline V lookup: CDR1 SGHTA, CDR2 FQGTGA. The CDR3 is made up of 16 amino acids. PCR was performed using 60 Vbeta and 13 Jbeta primers. Produced via immunoSEQ multiplex PCR; TCRdb's table is partial and in-frame only. Of 170,000 or so clones listed, roughly 75% are singletons. The rearrangement links TRBV7-3 to TRBJ1-6; D gene unclear. The source material was PBMCs. This TCR came from a woman aged 45-65 years in good health and CMV-seropositive. The CDR3 nucleotides are TGTGCCAGCAGCTTATATGAGGGCTCCTATAATTCACCCCTCCACTTT. It specifies CASSLYEGSYNSPLHF. Full variable domain (outside the CDR3, taken from reference TRBV7-3 and TRBJ1-6): GAGVSQTPSNKVTEKGKYVELRCDPISGHTALYWYRQSLGQGPEFLIYFQGTGAADDSGLPNDRFFAVRPEGSVSTLKIQRTERGDSAVYLCASSLYEGSYNSPLHFGNGTRLTVT.